This TCR beta chain was retrieved from a study of control samples from healthy donors and cancer patients. This CDR3 spans 14 amino acids. V lost 1 base to trimming and J lost 3 bases, with 9 bases between them. Germline values: CDR1 SEHNR, CDR2 FQNEAQ (reference sequence). Libraries were prepared by immunoSEQ multiplex PCR; TCRdb keeps only in-frame clonotypes and omits some of them. The sample holds 150,000 or so clones; roughly 93% are singletons and the top ten take 4.5% to 6%. This chain joins TRBV7-9 and TRBJ1-1; D is undetermined. The specimen was blood. This TCR was recovered from a young man in good health. The CDR3 DNA reads TGTGCCAGCAGCTTAGAGGCAGTGGACACTGAAGCTTTCTTT. Translation: CASSLEAVDTEAFF.